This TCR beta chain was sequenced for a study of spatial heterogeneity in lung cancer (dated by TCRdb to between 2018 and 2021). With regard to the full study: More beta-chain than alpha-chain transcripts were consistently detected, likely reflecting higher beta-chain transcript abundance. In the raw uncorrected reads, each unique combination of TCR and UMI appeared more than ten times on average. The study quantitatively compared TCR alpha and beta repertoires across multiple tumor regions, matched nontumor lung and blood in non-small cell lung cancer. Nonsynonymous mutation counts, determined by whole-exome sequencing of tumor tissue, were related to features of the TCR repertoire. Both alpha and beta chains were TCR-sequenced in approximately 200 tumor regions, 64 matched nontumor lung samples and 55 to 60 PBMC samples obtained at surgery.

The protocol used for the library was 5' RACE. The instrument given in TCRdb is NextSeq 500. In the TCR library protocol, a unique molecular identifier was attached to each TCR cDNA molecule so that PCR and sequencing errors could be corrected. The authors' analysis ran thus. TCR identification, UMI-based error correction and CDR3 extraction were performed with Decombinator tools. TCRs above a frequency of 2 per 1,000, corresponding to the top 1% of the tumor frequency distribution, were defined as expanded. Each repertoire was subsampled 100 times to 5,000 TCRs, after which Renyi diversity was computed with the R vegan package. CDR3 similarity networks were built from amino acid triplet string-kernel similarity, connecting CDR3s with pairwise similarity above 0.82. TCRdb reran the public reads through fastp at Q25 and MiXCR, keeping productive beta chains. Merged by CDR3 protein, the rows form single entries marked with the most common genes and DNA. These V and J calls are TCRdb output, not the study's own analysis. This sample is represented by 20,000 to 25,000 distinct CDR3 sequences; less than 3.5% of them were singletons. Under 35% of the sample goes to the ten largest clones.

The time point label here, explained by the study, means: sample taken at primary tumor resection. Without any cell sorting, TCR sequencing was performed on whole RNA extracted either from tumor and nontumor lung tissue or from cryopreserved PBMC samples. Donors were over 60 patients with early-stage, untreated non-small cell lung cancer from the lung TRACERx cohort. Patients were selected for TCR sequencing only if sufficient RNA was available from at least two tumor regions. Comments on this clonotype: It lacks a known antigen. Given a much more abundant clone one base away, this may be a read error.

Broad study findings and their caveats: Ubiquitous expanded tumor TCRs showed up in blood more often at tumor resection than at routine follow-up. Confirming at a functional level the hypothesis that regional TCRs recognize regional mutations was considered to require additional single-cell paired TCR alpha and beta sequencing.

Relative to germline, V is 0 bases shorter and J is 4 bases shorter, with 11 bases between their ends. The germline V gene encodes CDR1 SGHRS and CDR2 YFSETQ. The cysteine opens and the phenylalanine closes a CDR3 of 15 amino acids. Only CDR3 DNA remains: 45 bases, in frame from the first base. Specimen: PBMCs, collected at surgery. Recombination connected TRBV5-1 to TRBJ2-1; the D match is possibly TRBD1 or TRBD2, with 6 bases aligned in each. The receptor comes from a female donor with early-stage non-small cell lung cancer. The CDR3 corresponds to CASSLEQGTYNEQFF. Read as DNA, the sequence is TGCGCCAGCAGCTTGGAGCAGGGGACTTACAATGAGCAGTTCTTC. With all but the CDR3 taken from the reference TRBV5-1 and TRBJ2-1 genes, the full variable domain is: KAGVTQTPRYLIKTRGQQVTLSCSPISGHRSVSWYQQTPGQGLQFLFEYFSETQRNKGNFPGRFSGRQFSNSRSEMNVSTLELGDSALYLCASSLEQGTYNEQFFGPGTRLTVL.